Below are 27 T cell receptor beta chains sequenced from a single sample in a study of shared clonotypes between healthy human individuals. TCRdb keeps only in-frame clones here, not all; method: immunoSEQ multiplex PCR. In the table there are approximately 640,000 clones, less than 95% of which are singletons. Sequenced: memory CD8+ T cells from PBMCs. Subset defined: CD45RO+ cells pooled with CCR7-negative TemRA cells. The receptors here all came from a man in his late teens or twenties in good health. Some clones in this sample may be carry-over from other donors' samples.

The CDR3 reads CASSEFFNEQFF. DNA of the CDR3: TGTGCCAGCAGTGAATTCTTTAATGAGCAGTTCTTC. V and J are TRBV2 and TRBJ2-1; D call uncertain. The germline V and J ends were trimmed by 2 bases and 7 bases, with 6 bases remaining between them. This CDR3 has 12 amino acids. CDR1 SNHLY and CDR2 FYNNEI come from the germline V gene.

The gene calls are TRBV13 and TRBJ1-2, with 7 bases matching TRBD1. The CDR3 totals 15 residues. After removal of 4 bases from V and 4 bases from J, the junction contained 9 bases not matched to a gene. CDR1 is PRHDT and CDR2 is FYEKMQ in the germline V gene (reference sequence). The CDR3 is CASSSARDRFYGYTF. CDR3 bases: TGTGCCAGCAGCTCAGCCCGGGACAGATTCTATGGCTACACCTTC.

The genes are TRBV6-5 and TRBJ2-1; 7 bases agree with TRBD1. Germline V CDR1 and CDR2: MNHEY, SVGAGI. V shed 7 bases, J shed 7 bases, and the junction held 13 bases outside the gene matches. The CDR3 runs to 15 residues. Here the CDR3 DNA reads TGTGCCAGCACCCGAAATAACCCCAGGGGGAATGAGCAGTTCTTC. It encodes CASTRNNPRGNEQFF.

The chain employs TRBV27 and TRBJ1-1; D not resolved. Germline V gene lookup returns CDR1 MNHEY and CDR2 SMNVEV (reference sequence). V lost 2 bases and J lost 0, with 22 bases in between. This CDR3 has 19 residues. The CDR3 region is CASSLVSSQVLNLNTEAFF. The DNA for the CDR3 is TGTGCCAGCAGTTTAGTGTCTTCTCAGGTGCTGAACTTGAACACTGAAGCTTTCTTT.

The chain uses TRBV9 and TRBJ2-7, with 7 bases lining up with TRBD1. There are 13 residues in the CDR3. Germline loops: CDR1 SGDLS, CDR2 YYNGEE. Unmatched junction bases numbered 9, after V lost 2 bases and J lost 10 bases. The CDR3 DNA is TGTGCCAGCAGCGTCGATTCGGGACAGCCTCAGTACTTC. It yields the protein CASSVDSGQPQYF.

The rearrangement links TRBV27 to TRBJ2-1; TRBD2 agrees at 9 bases. Trimming took 6 bases from V and 8 from J; bases not matched to a gene: 8. This CDR3 comprises 14 residues. The germline CDR1 and CDR2 sequences are MNHEY and SMNVEV (reference sequence). CDR3 coding DNA: TGTGCCAGCAGCGTTAGCGGGAGTCTCGATGAGCAGTTCTTC. It specifies CASSVSGSLDEQFF.

The chain links TRBV7-7 to TRBJ2-7; D assignment may be TRBD1 or TRBD2 (5 bases each). The CDR3 is 13 residues long. From germline, CDR1 is SSHAT and CDR2 FNYEAQ (reference sequence). V was pared by 1 base and J by 4 bases, with 8 bases between. CDR3 residues: CASSLGWGYEQYF. CDR3 nucleotide sequence: TGTGCCAGCAGCTTAGGTTGGGGGTACGAGCAGTACTTC.

The rearrangement uses TRBV7-6 and TRBJ2-5; a possible D gene is TRBD1 (6 bases). The germline V and J ends were trimmed by 5 bases and 5 bases, with 15 bases remaining between them. CDR3 length equals 14 residues. The germline gives CDR1 SGHVS, CDR2 FNYEAQ. CDR3 in amino acids: CASSIRTERETQYF. The DNA of the CDR3 is TGTGCCAGCAGCATCCGGACAGAGAGGGAGACCCAGTACTTC.

The rearrangement uses TRBV5-1 and TRBJ1-2; D is unresolved. V dropped 0 bases and J dropped 0 bases, with 9 bases sitting between them. This CDR3 comprises 15 residues. The germline gives CDR1 SGHRS, CDR2 YFSETQ. CDR3 protein: CASSLGLGSNYGYTF. CDR3 DNA: TGCGCCAGCAGCTTGGGTCTGGGTTCTAACTATGGCTACACCTTC.

The genes are TRBV7-3 and TRBJ2-7, with unresolved D. This CDR3 spans 15 amino acids. Trimming shortened V by 11 bases and J by 3 bases, and 23 bases separated the two germline ends. The V gene's germline CDR1 is SGHTA and CDR2 FQGTGA. The CDR3 bases are TGTGCCGGCGTTAGAGGCGGAGACTGGGTCTACGAGCAGTACTTC. Translated: CAGVRGGDWVYEQYF.

This clone was seen ten or more times. The CDR3 sequence: CASTPTGGADTEAFF. As DNA, the CDR3 is TGTGCCAGCACTCCAACAGGGGGCGCGGACACTGAAGCTTTCTTT. This chain joins TRBV9 and TRBJ1-1, with TRBD1 matching 9 bases. The CDR3 consists of 15 residues. CDR1 and CDR2 (germline): SGDLS, YYNGEE. J was trimmed by 3 bases and V by 6 bases; bases with no gene match: 9.

The genes are TRBV19 and TRBJ2-1; TRBD2 matches 12 bases. Germline-derived CDR1 and CDR2 are LNHDA and SQIVND (reference sequence). The length of the CDR3 is 20 residues. V lost 3 bases to trimming and J lost 0 bases; unmatched junction nucleotides: 12. The CDR3 sequence is CASSMTVLAGGPSSYNEQFF. CDR3 nucleotide sequence: TGTGCCAGTAGTATGACCGTCCTAGCGGGAGGGCCGAGCTCCTACAATGAGCAGTTCTTC.

This clone was counted a few times. The rearrangement uses TRBV5-4 and TRBJ1-2; D is uncertain. This CDR3 comprises 13 residues. Germline V gene lookup returns CDR1 SGHNT and CDR2 YYREEE (reference sequence). V lost 9 bases and J 5 bases, leaving 17 bases between the germline ends. The CDR3 sequence: CAIEITPGYGYTF. DNA of the CDR3: TGTGCCATCGAGATAACACCTGGGTATGGCTACACCTTC.

The V call is TRBV4-3, the J call TRBJ2-3; 9 bases fit TRBD2. Trimming took 0 bases from V and 4 from J; bases not matched to a gene: 5. Germline V gene lookup returns CDR1 LGHNA and CDR2 YSLEER. The CDR3 sequence is 16 residues long. The CDR3: CASSQDPSGGPDTQYF. For the CDR3, the DNA is TGCGCCAGCAGCCAAGATCCCAGCGGGGGGCCAGATACGCAGTATTTT.

The rearrangement links TRBV7-6 to TRBJ2-7; D call uncertain. Trimming shortened V by 2 bases and J by 3 bases, and 14 bases separated the two germline ends. The CDR3 sequence is 15 residues long. Germline V gives CDR1 SGHVS, CDR2 FNYEAQ. The CDR3 region is CASSLFSGRNYEQYF. The CDR3 region has the DNA TGTGCCAGCAGCTTATTCTCGGGCAGAAACTACGAGCAGTACTTC.

In this sample, this clone turned up once. This chain uses TRBV30 with TRBJ2-7; 10 bases match TRBD1. Germline CDR1 and CDR2: GTSNPN and SVGIG (reference sequence). The V segment lost 3 bases and the J segment 4 bases; nucleotides outside the gene matches: 3. The CDR3 extends over 13 amino acids. The CDR3 DNA reads as TGTGCCTGGAGGTTGGACAGGGGGTACGAGCAGTACTTC. Translating it yields CAWRLDRGYEQYF. Together with reference TRBV30 and TRBJ2-7, the CDR3 gives the full variable domain: SQTIHQWPATLVQPVGSPLSLECTVEGTSNPNLYWYRQAAGRGLQLLFYSVGIGQISSEVPQNLSASRPQDRQFILSSKKLLLSDSGFYLCAWRLDRGYEQYFGPGTRLTVT.

The chain joins TRBV5-4 to TRBJ1-1, with D unclear. The CDR3 length is 13 residues. V was pared by 4 bases and J by 7 bases, with 14 bases between. Germline V gives CDR1 SGHNT, CDR2 YYREEE (reference sequence). Here the CDR3 DNA reads TGTGCCAGCAGCCAGGACGGATGGGGTGAAGCTTTCTTT. Translation: CASSQDGWGEAFF.

In this sample, this clone turned up a few times. This chain links TRBV10-1 with TRBJ2-7; D possibly corresponds to TRBD2 (5 bases). Trimming took 3 bases from V and 6 from J, leaving 6 bases between them. From germline, CDR1 is WNHNN and CDR2 SYGVQD (reference sequence). This CDR3 region has 11 residues. The CDR3 DNA is TGCGCCAGCAGTGATGGGAGCGAGCAGTACTTC. Translated, it gives CASSDGSEQYF.

The chain employs TRBV9 and TRBJ1-3; 7 bases are a match to TRBD1. This CDR3 is built from 18 residues. V shed 3 bases, J shed 0 bases, and the junction held 12 bases outside the gene matches. The V gene's germline CDR1 is SGDLS and CDR2 YYNGEE. CDR3 protein: CASSAALEDRFSGNTIYF. DNA for the CDR3: TGTGCCAGCAGCGCCGCCCTTGAGGACAGGTTCTCTGGAAACACCATATATTTT.

In nucleotides, the CDR3 is TGTGCCAGTAGCCTGACGAGCTCCTACAATGAGCAGTTCTTC. Its protein product is CASSLTSSYNEQFF. The V gene is TRBV19, the J gene TRBJ2-1; D gene uncertain. The CDR3 totals 14 residues. The germline gives CDR1 LNHDA, CDR2 SQIVND (reference sequence). V was trimmed by 6 bases and J by 0 bases, leaving 9 bases between them.

The V gene is TRBV7-7, the J gene TRBJ2-1, with D possibly called TRBD1 or TRBD2 (5 bases each). CDR1 is SSHAT, CDR2 FNYEAQ, per germline (reference sequence). With 5 bases removed from V and 8 bases from J, the gap between germline ends came to 19 bases. CDR3 length: 15 amino acids. CDR3 region: CASSAFPQGAHEQFF. The CDR3 region has the DNA TGTGCCAGCAGCGCCTTCCCCCAGGGAGCCCATGAGCAGTTCTTC.

The chain employs TRBV11-1 and TRBJ1-1, with unresolved D. The CDR3 totals 12 residues. Germline CDR1 reads SGHAT; CDR2 reads FQDESV (reference sequence). Trimming cost V 5 bases and J 10 bases, with 14 bases left between them. CDR3 nucleotides: TGTGCCAGCAGCCAAGGAATCAAAGGAGCTTTCTTT. It is translated as CASSQGIKGAFF.

This rearrangement joins TRBV28 to TRBJ2-1, with D tentatively TRBD2 (6 bases). The CDR3 has 10 amino acids. V gave up 11 bases and J gave up 6 bases, with 8 bases separating them. Germline V CDR1 and CDR2: MDHEN, SYDVKM. The CDR3 nucleotides read TGTGCCGCGGGGTCCAATGAGCAGTTCTTC. Its protein is CAAGSNEQFF.

J is TRBJ2-1 and V is TRBV19; 8 nucleotides line up with TRBD1. In germline, CDR1 is LNHDA, CDR2 SQIVND (reference sequence). This CDR3 spans 15 amino acids. Trimming at V came to 0 bases and at J to 6 bases, leaving 4 bases not matched to a gene. The CDR3 sequence is CASSIDEQGVNEQFF. As DNA, the CDR3 is TGTGCCAGTAGTATAGACGAACAGGGGGTCAATGAGCAGTTCTTC.

This clone showed up just a few times. This chain links TRBV30 with TRBJ1-1, with a weak D call TRBD1 (5 bases). CDR1 GTSNPN and CDR2 SVGIG come from the germline V gene (reference sequence). This CDR3 has 13 residues. V lost 6 bases and J 0 bases, leaving 11 bases between the germline ends. The CDR3 protein is CACPGQMNTEAFF. The CDR3 DNA is TGTGCCTGCCCGGGGCAGATGAACACTGAAGCTTTCTTT.

The V and J genes are TRBV6-1 and TRBJ2-5; weak D call: TRBD1 (6 bases). The CDR3 extends over 9 amino acids. Between the trimmed V and J ends, which lost 11 bases and 7 bases, there was a span of 8 bases. From germline, CDR1 is MNHNS and CDR2 SASEGT. The CDR3 reads CAGGGTQYF. The CDR3 DNA follows: TGTGCCGGGGGCGGGACCCAGTACTTC.

The V and J genes are TRBV4-3 and TRBJ2-3; perhaps TRBD1 as D (6 bases). CDR3 length: 15 amino acids. In germline, CDR1 is LGHNA, CDR2 YSLEER. Deletions cut 6 bases from V and 2 bases from J, with 15 bases between. This chain's CDR3 is CASRLRGAPTDTQYF. Written as DNA, the CDR3 is TGCGCCAGCAGACTCAGGGGCGCCCCCACAGATACGCAGTATTTT.